This T cell receptor (beta chain) originates from a study of glioma-infiltrating T cells. Findings of the study overall: Tissue-blood divergence was below expectation in non-neoplastic patients, above in gliomas. Tissue and blood shared very few CDR3 sequences.

Using RNA template, CDR3s of TCR alpha and beta were amplified with iRepertoire arm-PCR. For one-step reverse transcription and amplification, about 90-400 ng of tissue mRNA or PBMC total RNA was used. MiXCR, run by TCRdb on the multiplex PCR reads, gives a single entry per CDR3 protein. The top ten hold 35% of the sample, which has around 99,000 distinct CDR3 sequences, less than 30% seen once. As regards this clonotype: Its antigen remains unknown.

Germline V lookup: CDR1 SEHNR, CDR2 FQNEAQ (reference sequence). V lost 4 bases, J lost 2 bases, and 6 bases lay in between. The CDR3 has 12 amino acids. This sequence was found in a human donor with low-grade glioma or glioblastoma, undergoing nonglioma brain surgery, or in good health (not recorded which). The J gene is TRBJ2-7, the V gene TRBV7-9; no firm D call. The sample consisted of glioma tissue, nonneoplastic brain tissue, or PBMCs (not recorded which). CDR3: CASSSPPYEQYF. DNA of the CDR3: TGTGCCAGCAGCTCGCCTCCCTACGAGCAGTACTTC.